This is a list of T cell receptor beta chains from one sample in a study of CD4 T cells in relation to SARS-CoV-2 and coronaviruses. Libraries were prepared by immunoSEQ multiplex PCR; TCRdb keeps only in-frame clonotypes and omits some of them. The sample includes 25,000 or so clones, around 67% seen only once; the top ten take around a fifth. Their antigens remain unidentified. What was sequenced was CD4+ T cells from PBMCs, cultured in vitro. All receptors derive from a human donor in good health. Both conserved end residues are part of each CDR3. A D gene is named only where the DNA matches it firmly. Clone size is shown for a subset of rows, as once, few, many or a class of expanded clone.

D,V,J,size,DNA,CDR3
.,TRBV6-2/TRBV6-3,TRBJ1-6,.,TGTGCCAGCAGTTACTCACGGTATAATTCACCCCTCCACTTT,CASSYSRYNSPLHF
TRBD2,TRBV6-2/TRBV6-3,TRBJ2-3,.,TGTGCCAGCAGTCACCTCCCTCGGAGCGGGGGGGCTGTAGATACGCAGTATTTT,CASSHLPRSGGAVDTQYF
.,TRBV7-3,TRBJ2-5,.,TGTGCCAGCAGCTTAAAGGTTGGGGGACCCTCGGAGACCCAGTACTTC,CASSLKVGGPSETQYF
TRBD2,TRBV10-3,TRBJ2-1,.,TGTGCCATCAGTGAGTCGGGACTAGCGGGAGGGATGAATGAGCAGTTCTTC,CAISESGLAGGMNEQFF
TRBD1,TRBV5-1,TRBJ2-6,.,TGCGCCAGCAGCAAGGACAGGGCTCGCTCTGGGGCCAACGTCCTGACTTTC,CASSKDRARSGANVLTF
TRBD1,TRBV2,TRBJ1-2,.,TGTGCCAGCAGTCAAGAAGGACAGGGGGCGAGCTACACCTTC,CASSQEGQGASYTF
.,TRBV7-2,TRBJ2-7,.,TGTGCCAGCAGCTTAATCCGGGGAGTCCACGAGCAGTACTTC,CASSLIRGVHEQYF
.,TRBV5-6,TRBJ2-2,few,TGTGCCAGCAGCTTGGTAAGGGCCGGGGAGCTGTTTTTT,CASSLVRAGELFF
TRBD1,TRBV10-1,TRBJ2-7,.,TGCGCCAGCAGTGAGTCGAGGACAGGGGGTTACGAGCAGTACTTC,CASSESRTGGYEQYF
.,TRBV4-1,TRBJ1-2,.,TGCGCCAGCAGGCGACCGGGAACCGAGGGCTACACCTTC,CASRRPGTEGYTF
.,TRBV27,TRBJ2-2,.,TGTGCCAGCAGTTTAAGGCGACTCGGGGAGCTGTTTTTT,CASSLRRLGELFF
TRBD2,TRBV3-1/TRBV3-2,TRBJ2-3,.,TGTGCCAGCAGCCAAGCCGGGACTAGCCGGTCAGATACGCAGTATTTT,CASSQAGTSRSDTQYF
.,TRBV7-9,TRBJ2-5,few,TGTGCCAGCAGCTTAGAAGGGGGGGCCGGGGAGACCCAGTACTTC,CASSLEGGAGETQYF
.,TRBV7-2,TRBJ2-7,few,TGTGCCAGCAGTCAACAGGGACCCTACGAGCAGTACTTC,CASSQQGPYEQYF
.,TRBV7-9,TRBJ2-3,.,TGTGCCAGCAGCTTGGACGGCCCTGACACAGATACGCAGTATTTT,CASSLDGPDTDTQYF
TRBD2,TRBV5-1,TRBJ2-3,.,TGCGCCAGCAAGCAAGCGGGGGCCACAGATACGCAGTATTTT,CASKQAGATDTQYF
TRBD1,TRBV3-1/TRBV3-2,TRBJ2-4,.,TGTGCCAGCAGCCCCAGGACAGGCGATAAAAACATTCAGTACTTC,CASSPRTGDKNIQYF
.,TRBV4-3,TRBJ2-3,.,TGCGCCAGCAGCCAAAGGGAATACACAGATACGCAGTATTTT,CASSQREYTDTQYF
.,TRBV5-5,TRBJ2-3,.,TGTGCCAGCAGCCCCCGGGACTTTCCCACAGATACGCAGTATTTT,CASSPRDFPTDTQYF
.,TRBV29-1,TRBJ2-1,.,TGCAGCGTTGAAGGCCGGGATAGTGAGCAGTTCTTC,CSVEGRDSEQFF
.,TRBV19,TRBJ1-5,few,TGTGCCAGTAGTATTTTGGGCCCCAAAGGGCCCCAGCATTTT,CASSILGPKGPQHF
.,TRBV12-3/TRBV12-4,TRBJ1-5,.,TGTGCCAGCAGTCCCTTGGTCAATCAGCCCCAGCATTTT,CASSPLVNQPQHF
.,TRBV18,TRBJ2-7,.,TGTGCCAGCTCACCCAGCCAGGGGGGGCTCGAGCAGTACTTC,CASSPSQGGLEQYF
TRBD1,TRBV6-1,TRBJ2-7,few,TGTGCCAGCAGTGAAATGGACAGGGGGACCTACGAGCAGTACTTC,CASSEMDRGTYEQYF
TRBD2,TRBV20-1,TRBJ2-5,.,TGCAGTGCTGGTGGACTAGCGGGGGATGAGACCCAGTACTTC,CSAGGLAGDETQYF
TRBD2,TRBV29-1,TRBJ2-7,once,TGCAGCGTTGAGGGACTAGCGGGAGGCGACGAGCAGTACTTC,CSVEGLAGGDEQYF
.,TRBV7-7,TRBJ1-2,.,TGTGCCAGCTGTCTTGACAGAGGGTCCGTCCCCTATGGCTACACCTTC,CASCLDRGSVPYGYTF
.,TRBV5-1,TRBJ1-1,.,TGCGCCAGCAGCTTTGTGGTGAACACTGAAGCTTTCTTT,CASSFVVNTEAFF
.,TRBV5-1,TRBJ2-5,.,TGCGCCAGCAGCCCCCGCTGGGCGGGATATAAGACGACCCAGTACTTC,CASSPRWAGYKTTQYF
.,TRBV5-1,TRBJ1-5,.,TGCGCCAGCAGCTTGGAGGGGGTCAGCAATCAGCCCCAGCATTTT,CASSLEGVSNQPQHF
.,TRBV14,TRBJ2-1,once,TGTGCCAGCAGCCAGGACTCCTTGAATGAGCAGTTCTTC,CASSQDSLNEQFF
.,TRBV7-7,TRBJ1-5,few,TGTGCCAGCAGCTTAAATGAGGATCAGCCCCAGCATTTT,CASSLNEDQPQHF
.,TRBV12-3/TRBV12-4,TRBJ2-2,.,TGTGCCAGCAGTTTGTACACCGGGGAGCTGTTTTTT,CASSLYTGELFF
.,TRBV7-8,TRBJ2-5,.,TGTGCCAGCAGCCTAGGTTGGGGGGGCGGTCCACAAGAGACCCAGTACTTC,CASSLGWGGGPQETQYF
.,TRBV9,TRBJ2-3,.,TGTGCCAGCAGCGTAGGAACACAGACAAGCACAGATACGCAGTATTTT,CASSVGTQTSTDTQYF
.,TRBV5-4,TRBJ1-3,few,TGTGCCAGCAGCTTGGACGGGCGCGGGTACCCAGGAAACACCATATATTTT,CASSLDGRGYPGNTIYF
.,TRBV19,TRBJ2-3,.,TGTGCCAGTAGCCCAGGGTGGGTCGGAACAGATACGCAGTATTTT,CASSPGWVGTDTQYF
.,TRBV5-5,TRBJ1-3,.,TGTGCCAGCACCTCCCTGGGGCGATTATCCGGAAACACCATATATTTT,CASTSLGRLSGNTIYF
TRBD1,TRBV6-2/TRBV6-3,TRBJ2-1,.,TGTGCCAGCAGTCCGAGCGGACAGGGGGGGCCTAGCTCCTACAATGAGCAGTTCTTC,CASSPSGQGGPSSYNEQFF
TRBD1,TRBV7-2,TRBJ2-2,once,TGTGCCAGCAGCCCGATACAGGGGTTCTCCACCGGGGAGCTGTTTTTT,CASSPIQGFSTGELFF
.,TRBV6-5,TRBJ2-3,.,TGTGCCAGCAGTTACTCGGACTTCGGGGATACGCAGTATTTT,CASSYSDFGDTQYF
.,TRBV19,TRBJ1-1,.,TGTGCCAGTAGGGCCTTGGTAAACACTGAAGCTTTCTTT,CASRALVNTEAFF